Listed below are T cell receptor beta chains from one sample, sequenced in a study of tumor-infiltrating lymphocytes in oesophageal squamous cell carcinoma. MiXCR, run by TCRdb on the PCR reads, gives a single entry per CDR3 protein. In the table there are tens of thousands of distinct CDR3 sequences, around 37% of which are singletons. The sequencing sample was made of esophageal tumor tissue. The receptors come from a female donor with esophageal squamous cell carcinoma. Both conserved end residues are part of each CDR3. The D gene is left open where the match is weak. The listing skips clone size in some rows; elsewhere it reads once, few, many or a size class.

size	D	V	J	DNA	CDR3
many	TRBD2	TRBV28	TRBJ2-5	TGTGCCAGCAGTTTTCTAGCGGGAGGCGAGACCCAGTACTTC	CASSFLAGGETQYF
NA	NA	TRBV7-2	TRBJ2-1	TGTGCCAGCAGCCGCGACGGGAGCTCCTACAATGAGCAGTTCTTC	CASSRDGSSYNEQFF
many	NA	TRBV5-1	TRBJ1-2	TGCGCCAGCATCCCAAGGGGCAGGGTTTATGGCTACACCTTC	CASIPRGRVYGYTF
NA	NA	TRBV23-1	TRBJ1-1	TGCGCCTGTGTCCATGGGGAAGTCCTCACTGAAGCTTTCTTT	CACVHGEVLTEAFF
many	NA	TRBV5-4	TRBJ2-7	TGTGCCAGCAGCGCGGGGGCGGGAGTCTACGAGCAGTACTTC	CASSAGAGVYEQYF
medium-sized	NA	TRBV27	TRBJ2-7	TGTGCCAGCCGGGGAGCAGGGAGAAACGAGCAGTACTTC	CASRGAGRNEQYF
NA	TRBD2	TRBV7-8	TRBJ2-7	TGTGCCAGCAGCGCAGCAGCGGGGTTCTACGAGCAGTACTTC	CASSAAAGFYEQYF
many	TRBD1	TRBV5-1	TRBJ2-7	TGCGCCAGCAGCTTCAGGGGGTCCTCCTACGAGCAGTACTTC	CASSFRGSSYEQYF
few	NA	TRBV12-3/TRBV12-4	TRBJ2-1	TGTGCCAGCAATATAGGACGAGGGGACAATGAGCAGTTCTTC	CASNIGRGDNEQFF
NA	NA	TRBV7-8	TRBJ2-5	TGTGCCAGCAGCTTCACAGGCTCCGGGGAGCTGTACTTC	CASSFTGSGELYF
many	TRBD2	TRBV2	TRBJ2-5	TGTGCCACCACCCGGGGACTAGGAGAGACCCAGTACTTC	CATTRGLGETQYF
NA	NA	TRBV7-9	TRBJ2-7	TGTGCCAGCAGTCCGCAGGGCCGTCGTCCCTACGAGCAGTACTTC	CASSPQGRRPYEQYF
medium-sized	NA	TRBV7-2	TRBJ1-2	TGTGCCAGCAGCTTAGACAACTATGGCTACACCTTC	CASSLDNYGYTF
medium-sized	NA	TRBV5-1	TRBJ2-3	TGCGCCAGCAGCTTGTCCGGTTCTAAAACTGGGAGCACAGATACGCAGTATTTT	CASSLSGSKTGSTDTQYF
NA	NA	TRBV7-9	TRBJ1-2	TGTGCCAGCAGCCAGGGACATGGTAACTATGGCTACACCTTC	CASSQGHGNYGYTF
many	NA	TRBV28	TRBJ1-1	TGTGCCAGCAGTTTATCTGGGAGAAACACTGAAGCTTTCTTT	CASSLSGRNTEAFF
medium-sized	NA	TRBV11-2	TRBJ1-6	TGTGCCAGCAGCTTAAGGAGTAAGGGAGGGAGCTCCTATAATTCACCCCTCCACTTT	CASSLRSKGGSSYNSPLHF
NA	NA	TRBV7-8	TRBJ2-5	TGTGCCAGCAGCCGTGGACAGAGAGAGACCCAGTACTTC	CASSRGQRETQYF
medium-sized	NA	TRBV7-2	TRBJ1-5	TGTGCCAGCAGCTCTGACGGGTATAGCAATCAGCCCCAGCATTTT	CASSSDGYSNQPQHF
few	TRBD2	TRBV7-2	TRBJ2-3	TGTGCCAGCAGCTTAACCGCTAGCGGGGGGTACACAGATACGCAGTATTTT	CASSLTASGGYTDTQYF
medium-sized	TRBD2	TRBV7-2	TRBJ2-7	TGTGCCAGCAGCCAAGGACTAGCGGGAGTCCTGTCCTACGAGCAGTACTTC	CASSQGLAGVLSYEQYF
few	NA	TRBV7-9	TRBJ2-1	TGTGCCAGCAGCTTAGGGGGGAGTAGGAATGAGCAGTTCTTC	CASSLGGSRNEQFF
many	NA	TRBV15	TRBJ1-4	TGTGCCACCAGCAGAGATTTCGGGGCGGATGAAAAACTGTTTTTT	CATSRDFGADEKLFF